The sequence of this TCR beta chain was determined in a study of graft-versus-host responses after intestinal transplantation. TCRdb's table, derived via immunoSEQ multiplex PCR, lists solely in-frame clones and lacks some. This table has approximately 90,000 clones, around 84% appearing once. This CDR3 region has 13 residues. V gave up 6 bases and J gave up 3 bases, with 6 bases separating them. Germline-derived CDR1 and CDR2 are MDHEN and SYDVKM. With respect to this clone: Its antigen is currently unknown.

Sequencing used unstimulated CD4+ T cells sorted from spleen or lymph node cells, obtained before intestinal transplant. This chain joins TRBV28 and TRBJ1-6; D is unresolved. The TCR originated in a human donor who received an intestinal transplant. The CDR3 DNA reads TGTGCCAGCAGGCGGGACTATAATTCACCCCTCCACTTT. Its translation is CASRRDYNSPLHF.